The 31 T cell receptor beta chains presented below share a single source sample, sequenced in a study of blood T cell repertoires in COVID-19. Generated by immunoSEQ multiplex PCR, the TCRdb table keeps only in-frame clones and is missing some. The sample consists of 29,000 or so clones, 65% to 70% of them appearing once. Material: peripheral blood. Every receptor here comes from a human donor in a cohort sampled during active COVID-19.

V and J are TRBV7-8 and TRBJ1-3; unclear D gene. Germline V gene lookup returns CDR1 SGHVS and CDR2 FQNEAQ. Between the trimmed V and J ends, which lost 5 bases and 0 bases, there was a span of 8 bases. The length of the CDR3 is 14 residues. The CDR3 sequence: CASSRPSSGNTIYF. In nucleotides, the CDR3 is TGTGCCAGCAGCCGTCCCAGCTCTGGAAACACCATATATTTT. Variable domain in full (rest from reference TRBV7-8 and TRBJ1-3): GAGVSQSPRYKVAKRGQDVALRCDPISGHVSLFWYQQALGQGPEFLTYFQNEAQLDKSGLPSDRFFAERPEGSVSTLKIQRTQQEDSAVYLCASSRPSSGNTIYFGEGSWLTVV.

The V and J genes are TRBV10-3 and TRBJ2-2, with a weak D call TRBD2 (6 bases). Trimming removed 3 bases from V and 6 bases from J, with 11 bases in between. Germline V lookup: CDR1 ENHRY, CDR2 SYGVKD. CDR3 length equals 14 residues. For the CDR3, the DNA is TGTGCCATCAGTGACTCCTGGGGGGCCGGGGAGCTGTTTTTT. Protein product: CAISDSWGAGELFF.

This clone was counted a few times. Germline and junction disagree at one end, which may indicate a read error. CDR3 residues: CASSEEGGGGYGYTF. The CDR3 coding sequence is TGTGCCAGCAGCGAAGAGGGAGGGGGAGGGTATGGCTACACCTTC. This chain uses TRBV2 with TRBJ1-2; D may be TRBD1 (6 bases). The CDR3 has 15 amino acids. Germline values: CDR1 SNHLY, CDR2 FYNNEI.

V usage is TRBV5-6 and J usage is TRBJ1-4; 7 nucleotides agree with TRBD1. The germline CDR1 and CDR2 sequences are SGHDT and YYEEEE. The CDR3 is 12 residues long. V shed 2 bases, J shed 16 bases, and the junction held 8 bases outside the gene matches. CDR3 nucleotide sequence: TGTGCCAGCAGCTTCCAGGGGGATGTTGCGTTTTTT. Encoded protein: CASSFQGDVAFF.

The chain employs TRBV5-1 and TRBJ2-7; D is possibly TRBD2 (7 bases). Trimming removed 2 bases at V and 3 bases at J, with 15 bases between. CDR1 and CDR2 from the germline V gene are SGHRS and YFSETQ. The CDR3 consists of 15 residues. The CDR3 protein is CASSFLTGGDYEQYF. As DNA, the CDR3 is TGCGCCAGCAGCTTTCTGACGGGGGGCGACTACGAGCAGTACTTC.

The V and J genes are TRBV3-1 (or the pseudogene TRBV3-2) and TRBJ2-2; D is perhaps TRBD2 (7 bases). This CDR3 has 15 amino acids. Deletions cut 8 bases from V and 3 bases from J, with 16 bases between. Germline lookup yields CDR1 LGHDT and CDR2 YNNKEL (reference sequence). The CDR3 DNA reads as TGTGCCAGCGTCGGGGGGACAACAGACACCGGGGAGCTGTTTTTT. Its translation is CASVGGTTDTGELFF.

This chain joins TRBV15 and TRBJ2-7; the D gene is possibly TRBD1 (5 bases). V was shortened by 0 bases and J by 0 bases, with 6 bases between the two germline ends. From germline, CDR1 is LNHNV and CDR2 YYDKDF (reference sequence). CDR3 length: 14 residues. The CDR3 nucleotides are TGTGCCACCAGCAGAGATGACAGCTCCTACGAGCAGTACTTC. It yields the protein CATSRDDSSYEQYF.

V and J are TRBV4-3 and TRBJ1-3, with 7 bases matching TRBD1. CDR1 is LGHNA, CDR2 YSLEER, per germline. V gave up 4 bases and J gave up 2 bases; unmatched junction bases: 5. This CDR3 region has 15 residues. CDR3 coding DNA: TGCGCCAGCAGCCTGAGAGGGGGCACTGGAAACACCATATATTTT. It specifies CASSLRGGTGNTIYF.

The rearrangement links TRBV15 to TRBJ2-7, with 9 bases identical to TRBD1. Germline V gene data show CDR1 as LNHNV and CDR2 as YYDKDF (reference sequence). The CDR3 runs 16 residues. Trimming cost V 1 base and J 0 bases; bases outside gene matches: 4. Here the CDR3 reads CATSRAGTGSSYEQYF. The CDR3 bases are TGTGCCACCAGCAGAGCCGGGACAGGGAGCTCCTACGAGCAGTACTTC.

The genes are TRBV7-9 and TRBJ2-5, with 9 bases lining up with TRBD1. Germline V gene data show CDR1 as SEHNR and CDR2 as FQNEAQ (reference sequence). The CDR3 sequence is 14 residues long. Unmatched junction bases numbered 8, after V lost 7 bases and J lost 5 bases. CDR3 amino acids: CASKAGTGLETQYF. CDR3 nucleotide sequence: TGTGCCAGCAAAGCCGGGACAGGGTTGGAGACCCAGTACTTC.

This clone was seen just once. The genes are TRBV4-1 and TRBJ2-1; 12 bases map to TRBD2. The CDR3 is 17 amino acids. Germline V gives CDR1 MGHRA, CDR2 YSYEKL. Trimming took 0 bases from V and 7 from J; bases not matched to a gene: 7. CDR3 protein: CASSQEGASGGANEQFF. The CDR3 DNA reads TGCGCCAGCAGCCAAGAGGGGGCTAGCGGGGGGGCAAATGAGCAGTTCTTC.

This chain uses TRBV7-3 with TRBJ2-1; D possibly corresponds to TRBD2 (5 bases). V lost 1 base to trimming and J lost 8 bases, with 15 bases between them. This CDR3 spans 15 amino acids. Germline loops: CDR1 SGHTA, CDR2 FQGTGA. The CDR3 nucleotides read TGTGCCAGCAGCTTAAAGGGCGGAGGTATAGATGAGCAGTTCTTC. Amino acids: CASSLKGGGIDEQFF.

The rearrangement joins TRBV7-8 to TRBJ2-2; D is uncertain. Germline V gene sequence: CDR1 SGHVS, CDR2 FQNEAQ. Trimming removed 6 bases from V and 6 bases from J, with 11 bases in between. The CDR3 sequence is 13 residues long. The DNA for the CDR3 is TGTGCCAGCAGAAGCCTTTTGTCCGGGGAGCTGTTTTTT. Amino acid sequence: CASRSLLSGELFF.

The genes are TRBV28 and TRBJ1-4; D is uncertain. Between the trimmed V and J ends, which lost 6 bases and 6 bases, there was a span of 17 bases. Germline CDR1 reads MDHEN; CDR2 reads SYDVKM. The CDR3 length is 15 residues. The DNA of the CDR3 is TGTGCCAGCAGGCTTTCTTATCGGAGGGATGAAAAACTGTTTTTT. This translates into CASRLSYRRDEKLFF.

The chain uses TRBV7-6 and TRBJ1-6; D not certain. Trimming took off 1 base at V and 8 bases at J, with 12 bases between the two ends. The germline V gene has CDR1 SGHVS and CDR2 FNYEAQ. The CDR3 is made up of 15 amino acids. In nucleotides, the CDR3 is TGTGCCAGCAGCTTAGGAAATCGCGGGGATTCACCCCTCCACTTT. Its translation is CASSLGNRGDSPLHF.

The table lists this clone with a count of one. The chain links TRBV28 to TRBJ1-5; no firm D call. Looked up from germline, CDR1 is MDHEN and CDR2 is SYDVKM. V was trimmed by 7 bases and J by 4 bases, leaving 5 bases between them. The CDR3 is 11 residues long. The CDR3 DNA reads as TGTGCCAGCAAATCAAATCAGCCCCAGCATTTT. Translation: CASKSNQPQHF.

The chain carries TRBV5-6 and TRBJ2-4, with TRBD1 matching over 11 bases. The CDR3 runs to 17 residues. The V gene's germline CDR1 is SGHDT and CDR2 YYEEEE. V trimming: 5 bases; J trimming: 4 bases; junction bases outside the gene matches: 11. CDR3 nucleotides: TGTGCCAGCAGAACCGGGACAGGGGGACGGGCGAAAAACATTCAGTACTTC. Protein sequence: CASRTGTGGRAKNIQYF.

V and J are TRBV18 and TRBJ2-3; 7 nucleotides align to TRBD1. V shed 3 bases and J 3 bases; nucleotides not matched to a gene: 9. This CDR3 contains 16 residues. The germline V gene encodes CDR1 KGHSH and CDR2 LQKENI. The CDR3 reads CASSPLVDRMTDTQYF. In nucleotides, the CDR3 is TGTGCCAGCTCACCGCTTGTGGACAGGATGACAGATACGCAGTATTTT.

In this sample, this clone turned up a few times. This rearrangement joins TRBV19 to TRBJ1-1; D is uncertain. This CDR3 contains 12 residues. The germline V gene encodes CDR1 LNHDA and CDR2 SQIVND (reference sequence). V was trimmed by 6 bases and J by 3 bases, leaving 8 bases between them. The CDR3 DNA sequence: TGTGCCAGTAGCCCACGGGACACTGAAGCTTTCTTT. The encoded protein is CASSPRDTEAFF.

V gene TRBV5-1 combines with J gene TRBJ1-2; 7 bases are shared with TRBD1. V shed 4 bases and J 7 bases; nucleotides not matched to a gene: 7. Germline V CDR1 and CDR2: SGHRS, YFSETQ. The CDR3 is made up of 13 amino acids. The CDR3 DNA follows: TGCGCCAGCAGCAATCTCGACAGGGTTGGCTACACCTTC. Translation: CASSNLDRVGYTF.

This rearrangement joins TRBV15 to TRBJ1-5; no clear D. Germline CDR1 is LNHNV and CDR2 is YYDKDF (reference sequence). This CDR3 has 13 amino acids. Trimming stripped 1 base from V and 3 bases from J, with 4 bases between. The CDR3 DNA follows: TGTGCCACCAGCAGAGCCTTCAATCAGCCCCAGCATTTT. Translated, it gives CATSRAFNQPQHF.

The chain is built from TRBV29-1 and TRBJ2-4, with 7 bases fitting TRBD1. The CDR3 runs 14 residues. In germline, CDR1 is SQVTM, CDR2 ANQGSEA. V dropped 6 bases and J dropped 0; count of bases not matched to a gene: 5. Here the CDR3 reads CSVRDRVAKNIQYF. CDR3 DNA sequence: TGCAGCGTCAGGGACAGAGTAGCCAAAAACATTCAGTACTTC.

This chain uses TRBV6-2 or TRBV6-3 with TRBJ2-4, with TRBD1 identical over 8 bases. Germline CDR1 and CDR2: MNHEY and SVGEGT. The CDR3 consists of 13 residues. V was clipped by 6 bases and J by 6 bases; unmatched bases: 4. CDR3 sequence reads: CASSKTGANIQYF. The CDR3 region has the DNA TGTGCCAGCAGCAAGACAGGGGCAAACATTCAGTACTTC.

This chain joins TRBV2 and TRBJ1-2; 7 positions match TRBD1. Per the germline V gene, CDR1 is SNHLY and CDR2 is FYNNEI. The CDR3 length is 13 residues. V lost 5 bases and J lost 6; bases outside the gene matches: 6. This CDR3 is CASSYGQENGYTF. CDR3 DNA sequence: TGTGCCAGCAGTTATGGACAGGAAAATGGCTACACCTTC.

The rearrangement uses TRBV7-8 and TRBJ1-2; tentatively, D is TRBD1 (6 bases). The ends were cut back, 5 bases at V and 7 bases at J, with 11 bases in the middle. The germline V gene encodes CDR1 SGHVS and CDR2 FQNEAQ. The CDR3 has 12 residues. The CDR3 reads CASSPVDSGYTF. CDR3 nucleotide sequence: TGTGCCAGCAGCCCAGTGGACAGTGGCTACACCTTC.

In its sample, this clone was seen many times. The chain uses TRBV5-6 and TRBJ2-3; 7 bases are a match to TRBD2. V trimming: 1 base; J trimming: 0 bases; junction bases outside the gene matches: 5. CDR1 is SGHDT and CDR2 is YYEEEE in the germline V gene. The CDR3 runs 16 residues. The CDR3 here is CASSLPSGISTDTQYF. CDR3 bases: TGTGCCAGCAGCTTGCCTAGCGGCATTAGCACAGATACGCAGTATTTT.

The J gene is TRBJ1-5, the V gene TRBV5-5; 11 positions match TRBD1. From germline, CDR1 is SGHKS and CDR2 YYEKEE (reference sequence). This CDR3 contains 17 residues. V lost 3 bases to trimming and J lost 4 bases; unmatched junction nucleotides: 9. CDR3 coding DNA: TGTGCCAGCAGCTCAATTATAGGGACAGGGGGAAATCAGCCCCAGCATTTT. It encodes CASSSIIGTGGNQPQHF.

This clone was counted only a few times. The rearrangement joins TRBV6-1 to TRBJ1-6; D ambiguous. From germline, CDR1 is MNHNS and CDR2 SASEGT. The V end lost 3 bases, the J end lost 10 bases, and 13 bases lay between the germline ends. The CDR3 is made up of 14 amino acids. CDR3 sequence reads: CASSDRLSNSPLHF. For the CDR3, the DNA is TGTGCCAGCAGTGATCGTCTGAGTAACTCACCCCTCCACTTT.

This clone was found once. CDR3 nucleotide sequence: TGTGCCAGCAGCTGGCCGGGACAGGGAGCCCCCGGGGCCAACGTCCTGACTTTC. Translated, it gives CASSWPGQGAPGANVLTF. The chain uses TRBV5-4 and TRBJ2-6; TRBD1 agrees at 9 bases. Germline V gives CDR1 SGHNT, CDR2 YYREEE (reference sequence). This CDR3 has 18 amino acids. Trimming took 3 bases from V and 4 from J; bases not matched to a gene: 11.

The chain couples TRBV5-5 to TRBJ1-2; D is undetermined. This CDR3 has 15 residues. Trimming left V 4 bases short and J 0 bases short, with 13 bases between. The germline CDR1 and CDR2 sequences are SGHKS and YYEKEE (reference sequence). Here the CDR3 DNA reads TGTGCCAGCAGCCCTACCAGCGGGACTAACTATGGCTACACCTTC. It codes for CASSPTSGTNYGYTF.

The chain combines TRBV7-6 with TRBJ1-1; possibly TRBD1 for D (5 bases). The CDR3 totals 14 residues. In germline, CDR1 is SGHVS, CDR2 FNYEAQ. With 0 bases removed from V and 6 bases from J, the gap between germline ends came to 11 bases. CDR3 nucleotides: TGTGCCAGCAGCTTAGCTAAGGGGATCGCTGAAGCTTTCTTT. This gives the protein CASSLAKGIAEAFF.